This record covers a single T cell receptor (beta chain). TCRdb redid the calling of the 5' RACE reads with MiXCR, one entry per CDR3 protein. Here the sample spans around 390,000 distinct CDR3 sequences, roughly 15% being singletons. The data derive from a study of T-cell memory formation after mild COVID-19. Study summary: Largely donor-specific TCR clusters were found.

Germline V lookup: CDR1 DFQATT, CDR2 SNEGSKA (reference sequence). CDR3 length: 15 amino acids. Trimming at V came to 0 bases and at J to 13 bases, leaving 14 bases not matched to a gene. This sequence was found in a man aged 18 to 30 who had mild COVID-19 (a few samples of this study predate the infection). Cell type and time point are not known. Sequenced material: PBMCs or a T cell subset sorted from them (not recorded which). J is TRBJ2-3 and V is TRBV20-1; 9 nucleotides line up with TRBD2. CDR3 coding DNA: TGCAGTGCTAGAGATTCAGGCGGGGGGGCAATTTCAGAGTATTTT. Protein sequence: CSARDSGGGAISEYF.